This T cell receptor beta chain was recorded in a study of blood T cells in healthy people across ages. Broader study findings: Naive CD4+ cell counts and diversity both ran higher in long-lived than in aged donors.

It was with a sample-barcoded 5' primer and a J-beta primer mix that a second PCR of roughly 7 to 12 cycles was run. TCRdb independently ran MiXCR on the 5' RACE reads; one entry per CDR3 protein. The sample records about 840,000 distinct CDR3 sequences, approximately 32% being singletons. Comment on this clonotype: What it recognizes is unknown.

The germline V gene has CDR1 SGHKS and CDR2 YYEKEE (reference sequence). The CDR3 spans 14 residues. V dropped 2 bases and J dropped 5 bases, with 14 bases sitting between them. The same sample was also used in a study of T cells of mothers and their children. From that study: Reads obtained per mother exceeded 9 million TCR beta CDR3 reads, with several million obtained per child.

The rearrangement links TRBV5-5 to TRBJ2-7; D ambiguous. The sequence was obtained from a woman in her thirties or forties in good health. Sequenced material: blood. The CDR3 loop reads CASSFGASGDEQYF. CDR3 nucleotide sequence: TGTGCCAGCAGCTTTGGTGCGTCGGGCGACGAGCAGTACTTC.